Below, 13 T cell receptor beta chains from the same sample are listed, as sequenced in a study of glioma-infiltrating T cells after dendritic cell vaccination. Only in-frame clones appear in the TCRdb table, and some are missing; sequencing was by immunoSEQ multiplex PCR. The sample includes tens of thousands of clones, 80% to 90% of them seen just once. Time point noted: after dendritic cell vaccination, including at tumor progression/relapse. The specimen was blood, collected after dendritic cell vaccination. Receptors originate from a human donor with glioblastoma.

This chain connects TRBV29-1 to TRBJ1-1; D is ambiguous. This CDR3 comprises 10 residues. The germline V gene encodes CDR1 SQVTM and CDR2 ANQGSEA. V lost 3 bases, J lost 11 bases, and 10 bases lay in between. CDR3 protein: CSVDAVDAFF. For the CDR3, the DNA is TGCAGCGTTGACGCGGTTGACGCTTTCTTT.

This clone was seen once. CDR3 amino acids: CASSLKVSTGVEQQYF. The CDR3 DNA reads TGTGCCAGCAGCTTAAAGGTATCGACAGGGGTTGAGCAGCAGTACTTC. The chain is built from TRBV11-3 and TRBJ2-7; 8 bases are shared with TRBD1. Looked up from germline, CDR1 is SGHNT and CDR2 is YENEEA. V was pared by 2 bases and J by 8 bases, with 14 bases of the junction left unmatched. The length of the CDR3 is 16 residues.

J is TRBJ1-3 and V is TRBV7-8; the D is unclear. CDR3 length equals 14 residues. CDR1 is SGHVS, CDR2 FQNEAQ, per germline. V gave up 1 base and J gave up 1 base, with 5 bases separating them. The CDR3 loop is CASSLGGSGNTIYF. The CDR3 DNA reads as TGTGCCAGCAGCTTAGGAGGATCTGGAAACACCATATATTTT.

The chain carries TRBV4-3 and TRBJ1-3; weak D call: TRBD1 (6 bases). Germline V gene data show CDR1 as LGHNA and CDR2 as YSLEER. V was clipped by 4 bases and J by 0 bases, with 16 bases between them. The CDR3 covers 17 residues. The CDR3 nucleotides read TGCGCCAGCAGCCGAAGGGGGACCATTAGCTCTGGAAACACCATATATTTT. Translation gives CASSRRGTISSGNTIYF.

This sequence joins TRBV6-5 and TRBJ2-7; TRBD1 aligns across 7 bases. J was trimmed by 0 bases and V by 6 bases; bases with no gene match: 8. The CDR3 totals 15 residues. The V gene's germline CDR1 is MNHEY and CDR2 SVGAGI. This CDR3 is CASSPTDRSSYEQYF. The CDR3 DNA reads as TGTGCCAGCAGCCCCACGGACAGGAGCTCCTACGAGCAGTACTTC.

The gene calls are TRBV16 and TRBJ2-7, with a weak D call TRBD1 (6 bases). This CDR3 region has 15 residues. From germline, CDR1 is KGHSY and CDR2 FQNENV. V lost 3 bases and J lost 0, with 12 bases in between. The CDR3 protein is CASSHGQGTSYEQYF. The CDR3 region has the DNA TGTGCCAGCAGCCACGGGCAGGGGACCTCCTACGAGCAGTACTTC.

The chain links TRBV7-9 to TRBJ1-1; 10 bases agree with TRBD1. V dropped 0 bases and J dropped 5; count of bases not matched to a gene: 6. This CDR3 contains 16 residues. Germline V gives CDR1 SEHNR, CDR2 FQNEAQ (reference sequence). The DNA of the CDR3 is TGTGCCAGCAGCTTAGCTCCGGACAGGGGGAGGACTGAAGCTTTCTTT. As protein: CASSLAPDRGRTEAFF.

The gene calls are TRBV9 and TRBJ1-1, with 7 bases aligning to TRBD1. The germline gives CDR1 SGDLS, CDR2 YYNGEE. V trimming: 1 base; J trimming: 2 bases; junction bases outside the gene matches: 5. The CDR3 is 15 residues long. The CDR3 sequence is CASSVTGALNTEAFF. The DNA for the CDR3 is TGTGCCAGCAGCGTAACAGGGGCCCTAAACACTGAAGCTTTCTTT. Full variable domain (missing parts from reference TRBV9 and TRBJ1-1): DSGVTQTPKHLITATGQRVTLRCSPRSGDLSVYWYQQSLDQGLQFLIQYYNGEERAKGNILERFSAQQFPDLHSELNLSSLELGDSALYFCASSVTGALNTEAFFGQGTRLTVV.

The CDR3 here is CASDEGAVAGNTIYF. The CDR3 bases are TGTGCCAGCGACGAGGGGGCGGTTGCTGGAAACACCATATATTTT. This chain uses TRBV2 with TRBJ1-3; 7 positions agree with TRBD1. Germline trimming cut 8 bases from V and 2 bases from J; bases unmatched to any gene: 9. The length of the CDR3 is 15 residues. The germline V gene has CDR1 SNHLY and CDR2 FYNNEI.

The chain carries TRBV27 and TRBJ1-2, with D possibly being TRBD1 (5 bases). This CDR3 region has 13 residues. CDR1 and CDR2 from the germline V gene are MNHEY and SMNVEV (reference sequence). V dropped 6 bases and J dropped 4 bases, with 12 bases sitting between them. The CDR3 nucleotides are TGTGCCAGCAGGGAGGGGAACGGCTATGGCTACACCTTC. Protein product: CASREGNGYGYTF.

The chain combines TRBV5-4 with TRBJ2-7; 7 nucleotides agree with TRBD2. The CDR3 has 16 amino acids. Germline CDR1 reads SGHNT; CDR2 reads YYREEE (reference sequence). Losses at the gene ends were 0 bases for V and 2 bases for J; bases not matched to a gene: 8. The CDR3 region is CASSLAGSGVPYEQYF. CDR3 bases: TGTGCCAGCAGCTTGGCCGGGAGCGGGGTACCCTACGAGCAGTACTTC.

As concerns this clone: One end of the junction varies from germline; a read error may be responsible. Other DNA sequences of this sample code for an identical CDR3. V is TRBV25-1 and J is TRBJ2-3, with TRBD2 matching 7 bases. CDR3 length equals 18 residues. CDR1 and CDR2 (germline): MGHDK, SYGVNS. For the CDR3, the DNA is TGTGCCAGCAGTGAATATTTGCTAGCGGAGAGGGGCACAGACACGCAGTATTTT. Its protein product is CASSEYLLAERGTDTQYF.

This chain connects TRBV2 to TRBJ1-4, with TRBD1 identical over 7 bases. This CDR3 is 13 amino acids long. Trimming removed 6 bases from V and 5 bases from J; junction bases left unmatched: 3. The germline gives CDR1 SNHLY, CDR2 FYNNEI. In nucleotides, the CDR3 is TGTGCCAGCAGCGAGACAGGGAATGAAAAACTGTTTTTT. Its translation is CASSETGNEKLFF.